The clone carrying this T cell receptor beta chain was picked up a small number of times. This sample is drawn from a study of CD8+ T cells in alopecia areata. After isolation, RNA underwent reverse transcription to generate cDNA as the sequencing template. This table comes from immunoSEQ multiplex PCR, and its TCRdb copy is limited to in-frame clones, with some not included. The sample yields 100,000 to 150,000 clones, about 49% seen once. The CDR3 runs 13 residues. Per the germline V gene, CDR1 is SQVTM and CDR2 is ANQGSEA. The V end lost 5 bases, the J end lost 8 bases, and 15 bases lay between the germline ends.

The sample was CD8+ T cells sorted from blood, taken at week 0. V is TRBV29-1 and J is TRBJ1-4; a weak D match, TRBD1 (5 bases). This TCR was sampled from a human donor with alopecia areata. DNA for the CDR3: TGCAGCGTTTTTGACAGAGCAGGAGAAAAACTGTTTTTT. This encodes CSVFDRAGEKLFF. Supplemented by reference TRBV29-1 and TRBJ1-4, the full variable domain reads SAVISQKPSRDICQRGTSLTIQCQVDSQVTMMFWYRQQPGQSLTLIATANQGSEATYESGFVIDKFPISRPNLTFSTLTVSNMSPEDSSIYLCSVFDRAGEKLFFGSGTQLSVL.